The present T cell receptor (beta chain) was sequenced within a study of identical twins. General study points: The degree of excess twin sharing was weaker in beta out-of-frame sequences.

This clonotype appeared many times. What it recognizes is unknown. The CDR3 has 15 amino acids. CDR1 is SQVTM, CDR2 ANQGSEA, per germline. J lost 1 base, V lost 1 base, and 5 bases had no gene match. One entry per CDR3 protein, called by TCRdb with MiXCR from the 5' RACE reads. The data show a few hundred thousand distinct CDR3 sequences, roughly 15% seen once. In addition, the sample was reused for a study of yellow fever vaccine responses in identical twins.

V and J are TRBV29-1 and TRBJ2-3, with 7 bases matching TRBD1. The sequenced material came from CD4+ T cells sorted from blood. This clonotype was obtained from a woman aged 18-35 years in good health. The CDR3 loop is CSVEAIQGGTDTQYF. Here the CDR3 DNA reads TGCAGCGTTGAAGCTATCCAGGGGGGCACAGATACGCAGTATTTT.